Below, 17 T cell receptor beta chains from the same sample are listed, as sequenced in a study of regulatory T cells in long-lasting Graves disease. Time point of the sample: newly diagnosed GD, antithyroid drugs for less than 3 months. The authors made the TCR library using RNA they extracted from PBMCs. Arm-PCR of CDR3 regions and iRepertoire HTBI primers were the basis on which TCR beta libraries were built. TCRdb reprocessed the multiplex PCR reads with MiXCR, giving one entry per CDR3 protein. This table holds 360,000 or so distinct CDR3 sequences, 15% to 20% found once. The data were also submitted as part of a second study, on T cells in Graves' hyperthyroidism and ophthalmopathy.

Sequenced here: peripheral blood mononuclear cells (PBMCs), sampled at new diagnosis, from a patient treated with antithyroid drugs. The origin of the receptors is a woman aged 18-30 years with Graves disease.

The V call is TRBV15, the J call TRBJ2-1; 8 nucleotides agree with TRBD1. The germline V gene has CDR1 LNHNV and CDR2 YYDKDF (reference sequence). J was trimmed by 8 bases and V by 3 bases; bases with no gene match: 12. The CDR3 spans 16 residues. The CDR3 protein is CATSSPGTGDIHEQFF. The DNA of the CDR3 is TGTGCCACCAGCAGCCCCGGGACAGGAGATATCCATGAGCAGTTCTTC.

This clonotype was seen ten or more times. V usage is TRBV30 and J usage is TRBJ2-3; 7 nucleotides align to TRBD1. CDR1 and CDR2 (germline): GTSNPN, SVGIG (reference sequence). The CDR3 runs 15 residues. Trimming took 1 base from V and 6 from J; bases not matched to a gene: 10. The CDR3 region has the DNA TGTGCCTGGAGTGCCAAGGGGGCTTTCACGGATACGCAGTATTTT. Translated: CAWSAKGAFTDTQYF.

As to this clonotype: It may be a read error: a sequence one base away is much more abundant. This CDR3 reads CSVIYSNHGYTF. CDR3 coding DNA: TGCAGCGTTATTTATTCTAACCATGGCTACACCTTC. J is TRBJ1-2 and V is TRBV29-1; D gene unclear. CDR3 length: 12 residues. CDR1 SQVTM and CDR2 ANQGSEA come from the germline V gene.

This rearrangement joins TRBV6-1 to TRBJ1-4, with D hard to call. This CDR3 is 11 amino acids long. The ends were cut back, 8 bases at V and 5 bases at J, with 6 bases in the middle. Germline CDR1 and CDR2: MNHNS and SASEGT. The CDR3 reads CASQGNEKLFF. CDR3 nucleotide sequence: TGTGCCAGCCAAGGCAATGAAAAACTGTTTTTT.

Note on this clonotype: Mismatch with germline at one junction end may stem from a read error. The chain carries TRBV19 and TRBJ2-4; TRBD1 is a possible D gene (5 bases). The CDR3 consists of 16 residues. In germline, CDR1 is LNHDA, CDR2 SQIVND (reference sequence). CDR3 amino acids: CASGIRQGEPKNIQYF. CDR3 coding DNA: TGTGCCAGTGGTATTCGCCAGGGTGAACCCAAAAACATTCAGTACTTC.

Ten or more counts support this clonotype. The V gene is TRBV11-2, the J gene TRBJ2-5; 7 nucleotides line up with TRBD2. The V gene end was trimmed by 6 bases and the J gene end by 6 bases; junction bases not matched to a gene: 7. The germline gives CDR1 SGHAT, CDR2 FQNNGV. The CDR3 runs to 13 residues. CDR3 in DNA: TGTGCCAGCAGTCCCAGCGGGGTCAAGACCCAGTACTTC. Encoded protein: CASSPSGVKTQYF.

The rearrangement uses TRBV5-1 and TRBJ2-1; D is possibly TRBD2 (7 bases). Trimming cost V 9 bases and J 0 bases, with 22 bases left between them. The CDR3 spans 17 residues. Germline CDR1 SGHRS, CDR2 YFSETQ. The CDR3 coding sequence is TGCGCCACCCAAAAGGAGGGGGGGGGGAGCTCCTACAATGAGCAGTTCTTC. Translated: CATQKEGGGSSYNEQFF. Variable domain in full (rest from reference TRBV5-1 and TRBJ2-1): KAGVTQTPRYLIKTRGQQVTLSCSPISGHRSVSWYQQTPGQGLQFLFEYFSETQRNKGNFPGRFSGRQFSNSRSEMNVSTLELGDSALYLCATQKEGGGSSYNEQFFGPGTRLTVL.

The sample holds a few counts of this clonotype. The chain recombines TRBV6-2 or TRBV6-3 with TRBJ1-2; D remains unclear. The CDR3 contains 12 residues. Germline values: CDR1 MNHEY, CDR2 SVGEGT. V was cut by 5 bases and J by 9 bases, with 13 bases left in between. CDR3 sequence (DNA): TGTGCCAGCAGTGGAGGGATATACAGCTACACCTTC. This sequence encodes CASSGGIYSYTF.

This chain uses TRBV19 with TRBJ1-4; no clear D. The CDR3 totals 11 residues. Trimming shortened V by 5 bases and J by 16 bases, and 14 bases separated the two germline ends. CDR1 is LNHDA and CDR2 is SQIVND in the germline V gene (reference sequence). The CDR3 DNA reads as TGTGCCAGTAGTCAGAGCGGGCCGCCGTTTTTT. Translation: CASSQSGPPFF.

This clonotype has only a few counts. Mismatch with germline at one junction end may stem from a read error. The chain links TRBV2 to TRBJ1-4; 10 nucleotides line up with TRBD1. The CDR3 has 14 residues. CDR1 is SNHLY and CDR2 is FYNNEI in the germline V gene. Here the CDR3 reads CASRTGTGAEKLVF. CDR3 coding DNA: TGTGCCAGCAGGACCGGGACAGGGGCTGAAAAACTGGTTTTT.

J is TRBJ2-2 and V is TRBV5-4; TRBD2 matches at 16 bases. The CDR3 runs 20 residues. With V trimmed by 3 bases and J by 4 bases, 12 bases remained unmatched. From germline, CDR1 is SGHNT and CDR2 YYREEE (reference sequence). Here the CDR3 DNA reads TGTGCCAGCAGCTCAGCAACCGGGACTAGCGGGAGGGCCACCACCGGGGAGCTGTTTTTT. Its translation: CASSSATGTSGRATTGELFF.

The table lists this clonotype with many counts. This rearrangement joins TRBV6-1 to TRBJ1-1; TRBD1 matches 7 bases. CDR1 is MNHNS and CDR2 is SASEGT in the germline V gene. The CDR3 loop spans 14 amino acids. The junction had 7 bases not matched to a gene; V was cut back by 7 bases and J by 2 bases. The CDR3 loop reads CASTSGGSNTEAFF. CDR3 coding DNA: TGTGCCAGCACCTCAGGGGGAAGTAACACTGAAGCTTTCTTT.

This clonotype came up many times. This chain uses TRBV7-3 with TRBJ2-2; 11 positions agree with TRBD2. This CDR3 spans 17 amino acids. Germline CDR1 reads SGHTA; CDR2 reads FQGTGA. The V and J ends lost 5 bases and 4 bases, in that order; junction bases with no gene match: 9. The CDR3 region has the DNA TGTGCCAGCAGCCGTTCCGTAGGGACTAGCGGCACCGGGGAGCTGTTTTTT. Translation gives CASSRSVGTSGTGELFF.

This clonotype was observed at least ten times. This chain links TRBV4-1 with TRBJ2-2; the D is unclear. Germline V gene data show CDR1 as MGHRA and CDR2 as YSYEKL. Trimming removed 0 bases from V and 5 bases from J, with 7 bases in between. CDR3 size: 14 residues. CDR3 sequence (DNA): TGCGCCAGCAGCCAAGATATGAGGACCGGGGAGCTGTTTTTT. Translating gives CASSQDMRTGELFF.

In this sample, this clonotype turned up many times. This chain links TRBV12-3 or TRBV12-4 with TRBJ2-7; the match to TRBD1 covers 8 bases. V lost 6 bases and J lost 1; bases outside the gene matches: 11. The CDR3 runs 16 residues. For the CDR3, the DNA is TGTGCCAGCAGGCCAGGGGGCTGGAGTACGTCCTACGAGCAGTACTTC. Encoded protein: CASRPGGWSTSYEQYF.

The chain couples TRBV7-2 to TRBJ2-1; TRBD2 agrees at 11 bases. This CDR3 has 13 amino acids. Germline assignment: CDR1 SGHTA and CDR2 FQGNSA. V lost 6 bases and J lost 10; bases outside the gene matches: 5. This CDR3 is CASRLAGGREQFF. CDR3 sequence (DNA): TGTGCCAGCAGGCTAGCGGGAGGAAGGGAGCAGTTCTTC.

This clonotype has at least ten counts. J is TRBJ2-7 and V is TRBV20-1; no firm D call. The germline V and J ends were trimmed by 3 bases and 2 bases, with 14 bases remaining between them. This CDR3 spans 14 amino acids. Germline assignment: CDR1 DFQATT and CDR2 SNEGSKA (reference sequence). The CDR3 DNA is TGCAGTGCTAGCACCTCACAACTCCCCTACGAGCAGTACTTC. This encodes CSASTSQLPYEQYF.